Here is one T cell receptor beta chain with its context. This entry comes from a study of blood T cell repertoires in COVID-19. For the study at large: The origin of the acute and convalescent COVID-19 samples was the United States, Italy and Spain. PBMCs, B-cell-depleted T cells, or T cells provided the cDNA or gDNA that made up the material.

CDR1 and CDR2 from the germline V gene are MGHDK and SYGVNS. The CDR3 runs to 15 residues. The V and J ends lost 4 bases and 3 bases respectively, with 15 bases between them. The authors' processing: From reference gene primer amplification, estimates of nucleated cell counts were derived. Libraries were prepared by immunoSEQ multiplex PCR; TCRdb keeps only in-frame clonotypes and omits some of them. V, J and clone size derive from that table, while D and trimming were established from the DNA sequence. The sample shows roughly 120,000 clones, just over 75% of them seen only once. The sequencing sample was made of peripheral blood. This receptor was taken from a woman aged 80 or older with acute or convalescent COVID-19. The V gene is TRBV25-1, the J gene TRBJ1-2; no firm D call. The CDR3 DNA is TGTGCCAGCAGTGTGCTGGGAGCTGGGGACTATGGCTACACCTTC. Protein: CASSVLGAGDYGYTF.